A selection of T cell receptor beta chains follows, all from one sample in a study of stem cell transplantation in POMP-related autoinflammatory disease. Clones were sequenced by immunoSEQ multiplex PCR, and TCRdb holds only the in-frame ones, with some missing. The table includes some 68,000 clones, approximately 91% detected once. This material consisted of CD4+ T cells from PBMCs, taken after stem cell transplantation. The source is a human patient with POMP-related autoinflammation and immune dysregulation (PRAID). Among the T cells, some may be from the graft donor. Both conserved end residues are part of each CDR3. D genes are given only for firm matches. Size is omitted from some rows. Given values are once, few, many or a class for expanded clones.

D gene: TRBD2
J gene: TRBJ2-1
V gene: TRBV28
clone size: -
CDR3 protein: CASSPLGGAGGPVPAYNEQFF
CDR3 DNA: TGTGCCAGCAGTCCCCTGGGGGGAGCGGGAGGGCCTGTACCGGCCTACAATGAGCAGTTCTTC

D gene: TRBD2
J gene: TRBJ2-1
V gene: TRBV30
clone size: -
CDR3 protein: CARGGAGEQFF
CDR3 DNA: TGTGCCCGGGGAGGGGCGGGTGAGCAGTTCTTC

D gene: TRBD1
J gene: TRBJ2-2
V gene: TRBV2
clone size: -
CDR3 protein: CASGWTGKTGELFF
CDR3 DNA: TGTGCCAGCGGTTGGACAGGGAAGACCGGGGAGCTGTTTTTT

D gene: -
J gene: TRBJ2-3
V gene: TRBV6-7
clone size: -
CDR3 protein: CASKPLSTDPHTDTQYF
CDR3 DNA: TGTGCCAGCAAGCCCCTGAGTACGGACCCCCACACAGATACGCAGTATTTT

D gene: -
J gene: TRBJ2-5
V gene: TRBV20-1
clone size: -
CDR3 protein: CSASPDRYLGTQETQYF
CDR3 DNA: TGCAGTGCTAGTCCCGACAGGTATCTTGGGACCCAAGAGACCCAGTACTTC

D gene: TRBD1
J gene: TRBJ2-5
V gene: TRBV25-1
clone size: -
CDR3 protein: CASSGTGETQYF
CDR3 DNA: TGTGCCAGCAGTGGGACAGGGGAAACCCAGTACTTC

D gene: TRBD1
J gene: TRBJ2-5
V gene: TRBV5-4
clone size: -
CDR3 protein: CASSATGAQETQYF
CDR3 DNA: TGTGCCAGCAGCGCTACAGGGGCCCAAGAGACCCAGTACTTC

D gene: TRBD2
J gene: TRBJ2-2
V gene: TRBV4-1
clone size: -
CDR3 protein: CASSGLAGGYGELFF
CDR3 DNA: TGCGCCAGCTCGGGACTAGCGGGGGGGTACGGGGAGCTGTTTTTT

D gene: -
J gene: TRBJ2-5
V gene: TRBV5-6
clone size: once
CDR3 protein: CASSLAGPLQETQYF
CDR3 DNA: TGTGCCAGCAGCTTGGCAGGCCCTCTTCAAGAGACCCAGTACTTC

D gene: TRBD1
J gene: TRBJ2-2
V gene: TRBV9
clone size: -
CDR3 protein: CASSPAGTGLTGELFF
CDR3 DNA: TGTGCCAGCAGCCCGGCCGGGACAGGGTTAACCGGGGAGCTGTTTTTT

D gene: -
J gene: TRBJ1-1
V gene: TRBV21-1
clone size: -
CDR3 protein: CASSTAGTPTSEAFF
CDR3 DNA: TGTGCCAGCAGCACGGCCGGGACACCAACTTCTGAAGCTTTCTTT

D gene: -
J gene: TRBJ2-7
V gene: TRBV11-2
clone size: -
CDR3 protein: CASSFLRYFGSYEQYF
CDR3 DNA: TGTGCCAGCAGCTTCCTCCGTTATTTCGGCTCCTACGAGCAGTACTTC

D gene: TRBD1
J gene: TRBJ1-2
V gene: TRBV19
clone size: -
CDR3 protein: CASSPTGGAGYGYTF
CDR3 DNA: TGTGCCAGTAGTCCTACAGGGGGCGCAGGCTATGGCTACACCTTC

D gene: TRBD1
J gene: TRBJ2-1
V gene: TRBV5-1
clone size: once
CDR3 protein: CASSLAVGQGSEQFF
CDR3 DNA: TGCGCCAGCAGCTTGGCCGTTGGACAGGGGAGTGAGCAGTTCTTC

D gene: TRBD1
J gene: TRBJ1-2
V gene: TRBV7-8
clone size: -
CDR3 protein: CASSSGQGADYGYTF
CDR3 DNA: TGTGCCAGCAGCTCAGGACAGGGGGCAGACTATGGCTACACCTTC

D gene: TRBD1
J gene: TRBJ1-4
V gene: TRBV27
clone size: -
CDR3 protein: CASSRDRVGEKLFF
CDR3 DNA: TGTGCCAGCAGTAGGGACAGAGTGGGTGAAAAACTGTTTTTT

D gene: -
J gene: TRBJ2-6
V gene: TRBV5-1
clone size: -
CDR3 protein: CASSLKVSGANVLTF
CDR3 DNA: TGCGCCAGCAGCTTGAAGGTCTCTGGGGCCAACGTCCTGACTTTC

D gene: -
J gene: TRBJ2-3
V gene: TRBV7-9
clone size: -
CDR3 protein: CASSTADPDTQYF
CDR3 DNA: TGTGCCAGCAGCACGGCGGATCCAGATACGCAGTATTTT

D gene: -
J gene: TRBJ2-7
V gene: TRBV11-2
clone size: -
CDR3 protein: CASSPYGKREQYF
CDR3 DNA: TGTGCCAGCAGCCCATACGGCAAGCGCGAGCAGTACTTC

D gene: -
J gene: TRBJ2-1
V gene: TRBV19
clone size: -
CDR3 protein: CASSMWGHSYNEQFF
CDR3 DNA: TGTGCCAGTAGTATGTGGGGTCACTCCTACAATGAGCAGTTCTTC

D gene: TRBD1
J gene: TRBJ2-5
V gene: TRBV11-1
clone size: -
CDR3 protein: CASSLPGGQETQYF
CDR3 DNA: TGTGCCAGCAGCTTGCCAGGGGGCCAAGAGACCCAGTACTTC

D gene: -
J gene: TRBJ2-5
V gene: TRBV7-9
clone size: -
CDR3 protein: CASSSQGGWAQYF
CDR3 DNA: TGTGCCAGCAGCTCCCAGGGAGGTTGGGCCCAGTACTTC

D gene: -
J gene: TRBJ1-6
V gene: TRBV10-1
clone size: -
CDR3 protein: CASSEGVRNSPLHF
CDR3 DNA: TGCGCCAGCAGTGAGGGGGTTAGGAATTCACCCCTCCACTTT

D gene: TRBD1
J gene: TRBJ2-5
V gene: TRBV5-6
clone size: -
CDR3 protein: CASSLRSGQGQETQYF
CDR3 DNA: TGTGCCAGCAGCTTGAGGTCCGGACAGGGGCAAGAGACCCAGTACTTC

D gene: -
J gene: TRBJ2-3
V gene: TRBV6-4
clone size: -
CDR3 protein: CAHTTRSSTDTQYF
CDR3 DNA: TGTGCCCATACGACCAGATCTAGCACAGATACGCAGTATTTT

D gene: -
J gene: TRBJ2-7
V gene: TRBV5-4
clone size: -
CDR3 protein: CASSFRGYEQYF
CDR3 DNA: TGTGCCAGCAGCTTTAGAGGGTACGAGCAGTACTTC

D gene: TRBD2
J gene: TRBJ2-1
V gene: TRBV19
clone size: -
CDR3 protein: CASSRTSGRGEQFF
CDR3 DNA: TGTGCCAGTAGTAGGACTAGCGGGAGGGGTGAGCAGTTCTTC

D gene: -
J gene: TRBJ1-1
V gene: TRBV9
clone size: -
CDR3 protein: CASSVTANTEAFF
CDR3 DNA: TGTGCCAGCAGCGTCACAGCGAACACTGAAGCTTTCTTT

D gene: -
J gene: TRBJ2-7
V gene: TRBV4-1
clone size: -
CDR3 protein: CASSQTADTNYYEQYF
CDR3 DNA: TGCGCCAGCAGCCAAACCGCGGACACGAACTATTACGAGCAGTACTTC

D gene: -
J gene: TRBJ1-4
V gene: TRBV19
clone size: -
CDR3 protein: CASRPRDTNEKLFF
CDR3 DNA: TGTGCCAGTAGGCCCCGGGACACGAATGAAAAACTGTTTTTT

D gene: -
J gene: TRBJ1-5
V gene: TRBV19
clone size: -
CDR3 protein: CASSPDRGVNQPQHF
CDR3 DNA: TGTGCCAGTAGTCCGGACAGAGGAGTCAATCAGCCCCAGCATTTT

D gene: TRBD1
J gene: TRBJ1-2
V gene: TRBV5-1
clone size: -
CDR3 protein: CASSPRRDRGSGYTF
CDR3 DNA: TGCGCCAGCAGCCCCCGAAGGGACAGGGGATCTGGCTACACCTTC

D gene: -
J gene: TRBJ2-1
V gene: TRBV10-2
clone size: -
CDR3 protein: CASSESIANPYNEQFF
CDR3 DNA: TGCGCCAGCAGTGAGTCGATAGCTAACCCCTACAATGAGCAGTTCTTC

D gene: TRBD2
J gene: TRBJ2-1
V gene: TRBV10-3
clone size: -
CDR3 protein: CAISGTSGRTLNEQFF
CDR3 DNA: TGTGCCATCAGCGGGACTAGCGGGAGGACCCTCAATGAGCAGTTCTTC

D gene: TRBD1
J gene: TRBJ2-2
V gene: TRBV19
clone size: -
CDR3 protein: CASSMGQGTPTGELFF
CDR3 DNA: TGTGCCAGTAGTATGGGACAGGGGACCCCCACCGGGGAGCTGTTTTTT

D gene: -
J gene: TRBJ2-2
V gene: TRBV18
clone size: -
CDR3 protein: CASSPPSVGSGELFF
CDR3 DNA: TGTGCCAGCTCACCACCGTCAGTGGGGAGCGGGGAGCTGTTTTTT

D gene: TRBD2
J gene: TRBJ2-3
V gene: TRBV5-1
clone size: -
CDR3 protein: CASSQGGLAGGTDTQYF
CDR3 DNA: TGCGCCAGCAGCCAGGGCGGACTAGCGGGGGGAACAGATACGCAGTATTTT

D gene: -
J gene: TRBJ1-5
V gene: TRBV6-1
clone size: -
CDR3 protein: CASSDGGWEPQHF
CDR3 DNA: TGTGCCAGCAGTGATGGGGGATGGGAGCCCCAGCATTTT

D gene: TRBD1
J gene: TRBJ2-3
V gene: TRBV7-6
clone size: -
CDR3 protein: CASSQNRGPEDTQYF
CDR3 DNA: TGTGCCAGCAGCCAAAACAGGGGGCCGGAAGATACGCAGTATTTT

D gene: TRBD2
J gene: TRBJ2-3
V gene: TRBV7-7
clone size: -
CDR3 protein: CASSLGLAGPTDTQYF
CDR3 DNA: TGTGCCAGCAGCTTAGGATTAGCGGGGCCCACAGATACGCAGTATTTT

D gene: -
J gene: TRBJ2-7
V gene: TRBV5-1
clone size: -
CDR3 protein: CASSYRDGYEQYF
CDR3 DNA: TGCGCCAGCAGCTACCGGGACGGCTACGAGCAGTACTTC

D gene: -
J gene: TRBJ2-3
V gene: TRBV3-1/TRBV3-2
clone size: once
CDR3 protein: CASSRGLITDTQYF
CDR3 DNA: TGTGCCAGCAGTCGAGGACTGATCACAGATACGCAGTATTTT

D gene: TRBD1
J gene: TRBJ1-6
V gene: TRBV18
clone size: -
CDR3 protein: CASSLIAGTGLNSPLHF
CDR3 DNA: TGTGCCAGCTCACTAATCGCCGGGACAGGGCTTAATTCACCCCTCCACTTT

D gene: -
J gene: TRBJ2-5
V gene: TRBV28
clone size: -
CDR3 protein: CASSLSPNQETQYF
CDR3 DNA: TGTGCCAGCAGTTTATCGCCAAACCAAGAGACCCAGTACTTC

D gene: TRBD1
J gene: TRBJ2-7
V gene: TRBV20-1
clone size: -
CDR3 protein: CSASGTGGESPYEQYF
CDR3 DNA: TGCAGTGCTAGTGGAACAGGGGGCGAATCCCCCTACGAGCAGTACTTC

D gene: -
J gene: TRBJ2-2
V gene: TRBV7-9
clone size: -
CDR3 protein: CASSRNMGTSNTGELFF
CDR3 DNA: TGTGCCAGCAGCCGAAATATGGGGACCTCGAACACCGGGGAGCTGTTTTTT

D gene: TRBD1
J gene: TRBJ1-5
V gene: TRBV28
clone size: few
CDR3 protein: CASRDRGHIPQPQHF
CDR3 DNA: TGTGCCAGCAGGGACAGGGGGCACATCCCTCAGCCCCAGCATTTT

D gene: TRBD2
J gene: TRBJ2-1
V gene: TRBV28
clone size: once
CDR3 protein: CASRLSGSIYNEQFF
CDR3 DNA: TGTGCCAGCAGATTAAGCGGGAGCATCTACAATGAGCAGTTCTTC

D gene: -
J gene: TRBJ1-6
V gene: TRBV5-1
clone size: -
CDR3 protein: CASSSLGGADSPLHF
CDR3 DNA: TGCGCCAGCAGCAGTCTGGGGGGAGCGGATTCACCCCTCCACTTT

D gene: -
J gene: TRBJ2-3
V gene: TRBV6-4
clone size: -
CDR3 protein: CASSDSGAAPLRTQYF
CDR3 DNA: TGTGCCAGCAGTGACTCGGGGGCCGCACCATTGCGTACGCAGTATTTT

D gene: TRBD2
J gene: TRBJ2-5
V gene: TRBV6-5
clone size: -
CDR3 protein: CASWDYVKRKTQYF
CDR3 DNA: TGTGCCAGCTGGGACTATGTTAAGAGGAAGACCCAGTACTTC

D gene: -
J gene: TRBJ2-3
V gene: TRBV2
clone size: -
CDR3 protein: CASSETAPDTDTQYF
CDR3 DNA: TGTGCCAGCAGTGAAACAGCACCTGACACAGATACGCAGTATTTT